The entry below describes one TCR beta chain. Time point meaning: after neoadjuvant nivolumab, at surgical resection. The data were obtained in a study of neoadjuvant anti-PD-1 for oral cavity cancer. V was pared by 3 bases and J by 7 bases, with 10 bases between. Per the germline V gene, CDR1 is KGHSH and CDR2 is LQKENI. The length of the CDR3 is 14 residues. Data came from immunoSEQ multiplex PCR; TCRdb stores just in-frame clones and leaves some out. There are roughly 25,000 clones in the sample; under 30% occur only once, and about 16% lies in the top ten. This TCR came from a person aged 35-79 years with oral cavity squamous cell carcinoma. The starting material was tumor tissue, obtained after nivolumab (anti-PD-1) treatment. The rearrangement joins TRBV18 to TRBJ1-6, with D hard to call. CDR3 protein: CASSPAPKNSPLHF. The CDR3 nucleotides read TGTGCCAGCTCACCGGCCCCAAAGAATTCACCCCTCCACTTT.